This T cell receptor beta chain is drawn from a study of CD8+CD57+ T cells in acquired aplastic anemia. Sequencing involved patients with CD8+CD57+ cell expansion previously shown by flow cytometry. This clonotype was found once. As yet, its antigen is unknown. The template used for profiling TCR beta VDJ and CDR3 was genomic DNA. One entry per CDR3 protein, called by TCRdb with MiXCR from the reads. This sample carries 150,000 to 200,000 distinct CDR3 sequences, 45% to 50% of them seen once, and the ten largest clones take 30% to 40%. Study results and limitations: Between patients and controls, around 27 CD8+ CDR3 sequences were found in common.

This clonotype was sampled from a human donor with aplastic anemia. Source material: sorted CD4+, CD8+, or CD8+CD57+ T cells (not recorded which) from PBMCs.

The CDR3 bases are TGTGCCATCCAGGGGACTAGCGGGGCCAATCAGCCCCAGCATTTT. Translating gives CAIQGTSGANQPQHF. This chain connects TRBV10-3 to TRBJ1-5; possible D gene TRBD1, 6 bases. Looked up from germline, CDR1 is ENHRY and CDR2 is SYGVKD. The CDR3 is made up of 15 amino acids. Trimming stripped 8 bases from V and 3 bases from J, with 17 bases between.